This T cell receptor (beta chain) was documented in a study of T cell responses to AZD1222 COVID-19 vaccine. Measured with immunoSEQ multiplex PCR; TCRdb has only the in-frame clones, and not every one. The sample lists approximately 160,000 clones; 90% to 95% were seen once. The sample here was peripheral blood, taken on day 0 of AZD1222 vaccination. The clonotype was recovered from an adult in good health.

The CDR3 here is CASSPGGAHDEKLFF. CDR3 nucleotide sequence: TGTGCCAGCTCACCAGGGGGGGCGCACGATGAAAAACTGTTTTTT. The J gene is TRBJ1-4, the V gene TRBV18, with TRBD1 as a possible D gene (6 bases). CDR3 length equals 15 residues. The germline CDR1 and CDR2 sequences are KGHSH and LQKENI. V was clipped by 2 bases and J by 6 bases, with 13 bases between them.